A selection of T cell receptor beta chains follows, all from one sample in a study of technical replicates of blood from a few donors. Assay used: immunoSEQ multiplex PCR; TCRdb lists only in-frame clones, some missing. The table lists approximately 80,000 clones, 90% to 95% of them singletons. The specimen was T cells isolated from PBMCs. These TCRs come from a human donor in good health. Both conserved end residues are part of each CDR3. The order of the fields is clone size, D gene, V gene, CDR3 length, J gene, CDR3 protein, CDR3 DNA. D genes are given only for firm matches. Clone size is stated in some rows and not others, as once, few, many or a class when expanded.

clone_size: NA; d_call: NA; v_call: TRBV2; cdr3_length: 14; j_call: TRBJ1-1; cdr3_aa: CASSEGVRGTEAFF; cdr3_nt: TGTGCCAGCAGTGAAGGGGTCAGAGGCACTGAAGCTTTCTTT
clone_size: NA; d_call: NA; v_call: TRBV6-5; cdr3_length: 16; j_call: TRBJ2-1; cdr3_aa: CASSYSTVPVTNEQFF; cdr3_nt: TGTGCCAGCAGTTACTCGACAGTGCCGGTAACAAATGAGCAGTTCTTC
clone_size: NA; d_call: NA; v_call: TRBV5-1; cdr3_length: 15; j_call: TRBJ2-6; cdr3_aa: CASSLEGAGANVLTF; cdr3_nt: TGCGCCAGCAGCTTAGAGGGGGCTGGGGCCAACGTCCTGACTTTC
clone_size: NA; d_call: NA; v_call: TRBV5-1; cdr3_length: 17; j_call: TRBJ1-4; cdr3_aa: CASSLWASGATNEKLFF; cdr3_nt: TGCGCCAGCAGCTTGTGGGCGTCGGGGGCAACTAATGAAAAACTGTTTTTT
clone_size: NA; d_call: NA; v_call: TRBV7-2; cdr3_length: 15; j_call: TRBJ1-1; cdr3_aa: CASSQNRLPNTEAFF; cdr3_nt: TGTGCCAGCAGCCAAAACAGGCTCCCGAACACTGAAGCTTTCTTT
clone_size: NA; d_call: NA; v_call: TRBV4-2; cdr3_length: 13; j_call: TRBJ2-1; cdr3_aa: CASSQDLVNEQFF; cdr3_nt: TGTGCCAGCAGCCAAGATCTCGTCAATGAGCAGTTCTTC
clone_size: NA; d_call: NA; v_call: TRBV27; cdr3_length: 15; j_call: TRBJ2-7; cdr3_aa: CASSLRVAPYYEQYF; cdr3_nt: TGTGCCAGCAGTCTCCGGGTAGCTCCCTATTACGAGCAGTACTTC
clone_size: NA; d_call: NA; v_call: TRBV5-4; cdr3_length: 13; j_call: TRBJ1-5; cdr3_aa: CASSWERNQPQHF; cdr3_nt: TGTGCCAGCAGCTGGGAGAGAAATCAGCCCCAGCATTTT
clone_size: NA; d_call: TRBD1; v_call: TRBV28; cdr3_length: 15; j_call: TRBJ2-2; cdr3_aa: CASNLGQGWAGELFF; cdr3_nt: TGTGCCAGCAACCTGGGACAGGGATGGGCCGGGGAGCTGTTTTTT
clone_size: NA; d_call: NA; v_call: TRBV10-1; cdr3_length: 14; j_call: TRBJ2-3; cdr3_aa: CASSEFGITDTQYF; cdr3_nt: TGCGCCAGCAGTGAATTTGGCATAACAGATACGCAGTATTTT
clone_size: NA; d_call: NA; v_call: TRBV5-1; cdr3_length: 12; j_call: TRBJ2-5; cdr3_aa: CASRLGRETQYF; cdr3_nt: TGCGCCAGCAGACTCGGTCGAGAGACCCAGTACTTC
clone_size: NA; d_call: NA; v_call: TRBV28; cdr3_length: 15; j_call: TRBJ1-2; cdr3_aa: CASSSYLGGYYGYTF; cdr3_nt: TGTGCCAGCAGTTCGTATCTTGGGGGCTACTATGGCTACACCTTC
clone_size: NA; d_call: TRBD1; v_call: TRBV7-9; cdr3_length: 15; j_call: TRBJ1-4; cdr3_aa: CASSLRQGGNEKLFF; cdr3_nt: TGTGCCAGCAGCCTCCGACAGGGGGGAAATGAAAAACTGTTTTTT
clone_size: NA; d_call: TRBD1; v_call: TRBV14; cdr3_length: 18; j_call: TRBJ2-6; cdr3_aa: CASSGTGTGGSGANVLTF; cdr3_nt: TGTGCCAGCAGCGGAACCGGGACAGGTGGCTCTGGGGCCAACGTCCTGACTTTC
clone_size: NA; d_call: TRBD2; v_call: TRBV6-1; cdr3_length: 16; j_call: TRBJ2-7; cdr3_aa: CASSGTSAGGTYEQYF; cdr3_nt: TGTGCCAGCAGTGGGACCTCGGCGGGAGGCACCTACGAGCAGTACTTC
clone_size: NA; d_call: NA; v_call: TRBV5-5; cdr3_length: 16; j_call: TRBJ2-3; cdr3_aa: CASSLKGGPSTDTQYF; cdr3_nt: TGTGCCAGCAGCTTGAAGGGCGGGCCTAGCACAGATACGCAGTATTTT
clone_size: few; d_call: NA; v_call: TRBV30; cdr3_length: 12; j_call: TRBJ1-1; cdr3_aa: CASRDFNTEAFF; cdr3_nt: TGTGCCTCGCGGGACTTTAACACTGAAGCTTTCTTT
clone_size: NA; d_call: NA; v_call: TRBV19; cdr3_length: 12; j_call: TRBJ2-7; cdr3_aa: CASTGGEGEQYF; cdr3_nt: TGTGCCAGTACCGGGGGAGAAGGGGAGCAGTACTTC
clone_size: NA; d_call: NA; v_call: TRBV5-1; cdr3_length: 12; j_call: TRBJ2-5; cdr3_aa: CASSISQETQYF; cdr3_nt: TGCGCCAGCAGCATATCTCAAGAGACCCAGTACTTC
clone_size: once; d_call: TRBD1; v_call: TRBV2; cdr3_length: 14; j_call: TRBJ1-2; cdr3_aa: CASSPPRDRGLSTF; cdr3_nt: TGTGCCAGCAGCCCACCCCGGGACAGGGGTCTCTCCACCTTC
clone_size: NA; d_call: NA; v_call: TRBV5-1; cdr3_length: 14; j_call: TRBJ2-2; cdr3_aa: CASQDSLNTGELFF; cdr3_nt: TGCGCCAGCCAGGACAGCCTAAACACCGGGGAGCTGTTTTTT
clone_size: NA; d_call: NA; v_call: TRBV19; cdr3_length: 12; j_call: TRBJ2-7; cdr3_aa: CASSIRGSEQYF; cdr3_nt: TGTGCCAGTAGTATAAGGGGGAGCGAGCAGTACTTC
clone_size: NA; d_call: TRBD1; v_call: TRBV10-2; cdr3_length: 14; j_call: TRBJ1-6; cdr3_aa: CASRGTARNSPLHF; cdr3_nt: TGCGCCAGCAGGGGGACAGCACGCAATTCACCCCTCCACTTT
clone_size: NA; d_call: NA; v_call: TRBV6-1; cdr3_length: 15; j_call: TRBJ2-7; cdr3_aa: CASRSHREPSYEQYF; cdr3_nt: TGTGCCAGCAGATCCCACAGGGAACCCTCCTACGAGCAGTACTTC
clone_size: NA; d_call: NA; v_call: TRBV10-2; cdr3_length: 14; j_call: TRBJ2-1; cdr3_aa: CASSDGSRVNEQFF; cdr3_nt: TGCGCCAGCAGTGACGGTAGCAGGGTCAATGAGCAGTTCTTC
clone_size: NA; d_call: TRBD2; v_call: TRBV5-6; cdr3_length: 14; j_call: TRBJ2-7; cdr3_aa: CASSLTSGSYEQYF; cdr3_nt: TGTGCCAGCAGCTTAACTAGCGGGTCCTACGAGCAGTACTTC
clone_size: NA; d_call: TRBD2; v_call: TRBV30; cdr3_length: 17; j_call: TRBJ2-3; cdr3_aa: CAWSQGDSGGALDTQYF; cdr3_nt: TGTGCCTGGAGCCAGGGGGATAGCGGGGGGGCGTTAGATACGCAGTATTTT